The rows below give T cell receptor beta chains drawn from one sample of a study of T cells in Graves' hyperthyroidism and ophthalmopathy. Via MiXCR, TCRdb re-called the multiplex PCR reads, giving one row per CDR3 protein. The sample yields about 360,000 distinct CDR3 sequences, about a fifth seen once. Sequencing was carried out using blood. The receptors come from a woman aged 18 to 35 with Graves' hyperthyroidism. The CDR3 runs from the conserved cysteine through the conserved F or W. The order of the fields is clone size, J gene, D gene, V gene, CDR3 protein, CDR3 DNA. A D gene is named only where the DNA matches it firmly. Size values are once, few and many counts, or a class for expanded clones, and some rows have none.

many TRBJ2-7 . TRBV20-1 CSALAREAYEQYF TGCAGTGCCCTTGCCAGGGAAGCCTACGAGCAGTACTTC
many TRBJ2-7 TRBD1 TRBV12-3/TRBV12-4 CASSLVPDRGSEQYF TGTGCCAGCAGTTTGGTTCCGGACAGGGGGTCCGAGCAGTACTTC
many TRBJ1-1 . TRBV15 CATSRQENTEAFF TGTGCCACCAGCAGACAGGAGAACACTGAAGCTTTCTTT
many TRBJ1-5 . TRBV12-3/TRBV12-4 CASSFSQGRNQPQHF TGTGCCAGCAGTTTCTCGCAGGGGCGCAATCAGCCCCAGCATTTT
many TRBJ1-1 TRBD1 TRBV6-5 CASSRLSGGTEAFF TGTGCCAGCAGTCGGTTGTCAGGGGGCACTGAAGCTTTCTTT
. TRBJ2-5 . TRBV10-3 CAISDLGQGEETQYF TGTGCCATCAGTGATTTGGGCCAGGGAGAAGAGACCCAGTACTTC
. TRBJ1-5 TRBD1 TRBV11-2 CASSLDRGWDRINQPQHF TGTGCCAGCAGCTTAGATCGTGGTTGGGACAGAATCAATCAGCCCCAGCATTTT
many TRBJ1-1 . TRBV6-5 CASSYFEDGNTEAFF TGTGCCAGCAGTTACTTTGAGGATGGGAACACTGAAGCTTTCTTT
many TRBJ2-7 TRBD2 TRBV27 CASSSRNGTSGRAEQYF TGTGCCAGCAGTTCACGAAATGGGACTAGCGGGAGGGCCGAGCAGTACTTC
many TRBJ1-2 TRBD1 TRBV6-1 CASSDGRDRLPNTF TGTGCCAGCAGTGATGGGAGGGACAGGCTCCCAAACACCTTC
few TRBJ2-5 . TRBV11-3 CASSRADGETQYF TGTGCCAGCAGCCGGGCGGACGGAGAGACCCAGTACTTC
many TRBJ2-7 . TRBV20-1 CSARAGTSSYEQYF TGCAGTGCTAGAGCCGGGACATCCTCTTACGAGCAGTACTTC
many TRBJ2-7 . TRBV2 CASSEVVGPDYEQYF TGTGCCAGCAGTGAAGTAGTGGGACCAGACTACGAGCAGTACTTC
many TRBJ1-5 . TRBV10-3 CAISDRVDSNQPQHF TGTGCCATCAGTGACAGGGTGGACAGCAATCAGCCCCAGCATTTT
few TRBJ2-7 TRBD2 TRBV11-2 CASSLQRGVLEQYF TGTGCCAGCAGCTTGCAGCGGGGGGTCCTCGAGCAGTACTTC
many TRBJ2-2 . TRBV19 CASRAFTTGELFF TGTGCCAGTAGGGCCTTTACTACCGGGGAGCTGTTTTTT
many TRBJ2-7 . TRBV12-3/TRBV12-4 CASSLTGREQYF TGTGCCAGCAGTCTTACAGGGCGCGAGCAGTACTTC
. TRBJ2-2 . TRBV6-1 CASIPSANTGELFF TGTGCCAGCATCCCTAGCGCGAACACCGGGGAGCTGTTTTTT
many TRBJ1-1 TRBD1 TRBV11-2 CASSPITGGLMNTEAFF TGTGCCAGCAGCCCAATCACAGGGGGGTTAATGAACACTGAAGCTTTCTTT
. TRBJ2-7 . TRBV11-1 CASSLAGSLSSYEQYF TGTGCCAGCAGCTTAGCGGGTAGCCTAAGCTCCTACGAGCAGTACTTC
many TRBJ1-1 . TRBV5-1 CASSLAQQATEAFF TGCGCCAGCAGCTTGGCCCAACAGGCCACTGAAGCTTTCTTT
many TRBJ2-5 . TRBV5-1 CASSIGQGGETQYF TGCGCCAGCAGCATTGGACAGGGAGGGGAGACCCAGTACTTC
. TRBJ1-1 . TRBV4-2 CASSQGAKGRVNTEAFF TGTGCCAGCAGCCAAGGGGCTAAAGGCAGGGTGAACACTGAAGCTTTCTTT
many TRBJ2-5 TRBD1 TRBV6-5 CASSYDRDPQETQYF TGTGCCAGCAGTTACGACAGGGACCCCCAAGAGACCCAGTACTTC
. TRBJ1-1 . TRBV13 CASSPPGDTEAFF TGTGCCAGCAGCCCCCCGGGGGACACTGAAGCTTTCTTT
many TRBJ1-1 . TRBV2 CASSERGKNTEAFF TGTGCCAGCAGTGAAAGGGGCAAGAACACTGAAGCTTTCTTT